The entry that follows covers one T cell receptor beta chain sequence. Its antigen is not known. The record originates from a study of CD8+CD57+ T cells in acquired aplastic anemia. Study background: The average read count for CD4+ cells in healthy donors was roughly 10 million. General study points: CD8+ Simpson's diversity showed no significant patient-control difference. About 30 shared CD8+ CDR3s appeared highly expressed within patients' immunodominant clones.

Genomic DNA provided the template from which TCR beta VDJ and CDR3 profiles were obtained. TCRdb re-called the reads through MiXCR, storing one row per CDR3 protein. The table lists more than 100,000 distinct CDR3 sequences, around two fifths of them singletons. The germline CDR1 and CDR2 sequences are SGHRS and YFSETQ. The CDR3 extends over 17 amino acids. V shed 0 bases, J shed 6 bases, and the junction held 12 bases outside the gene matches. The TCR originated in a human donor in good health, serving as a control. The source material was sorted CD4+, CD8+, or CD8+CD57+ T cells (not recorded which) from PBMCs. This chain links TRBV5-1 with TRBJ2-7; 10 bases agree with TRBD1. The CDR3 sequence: CASSLVGWGTGVFEQYF. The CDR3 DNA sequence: TGCGCCAGCAGCTTGGTGGGGTGGGGGACAGGGGTGTTCGAGCAGTACTTC.